Given below is one TCR beta chain in context. The method was immunoSEQ multiplex PCR; TCRdb's version includes in-frame clones alone and lacks a portion of them. The sample includes 30,000 to 40,000 clones, more than 75% of them seen just once. The CDR3 loop spans 14 amino acids. Germline V lookup: CDR1 MNHNY, CDR2 SVGAGI (reference sequence). The V end was cut by 3 bases, the J end by 2 bases, with 7 bases between. The data derive from a study of T cell changes during pregnancy in multiple sclerosis. The TCR originated in a female donor in good health, enrolled as a control in a pregnancy study. Specimen: CD4+ T cells from peripheral blood mononuclear cells, collected in the second trimester of pregnancy. V and J are TRBV6-6 and TRBJ2-2, with unresolved D. The CDR3 here is CASSYKLNTGELFF. CDR3 in DNA: TGTGCCAGCAGTTATAAGCTAAACACCGGGGAGCTGTTTTTT.